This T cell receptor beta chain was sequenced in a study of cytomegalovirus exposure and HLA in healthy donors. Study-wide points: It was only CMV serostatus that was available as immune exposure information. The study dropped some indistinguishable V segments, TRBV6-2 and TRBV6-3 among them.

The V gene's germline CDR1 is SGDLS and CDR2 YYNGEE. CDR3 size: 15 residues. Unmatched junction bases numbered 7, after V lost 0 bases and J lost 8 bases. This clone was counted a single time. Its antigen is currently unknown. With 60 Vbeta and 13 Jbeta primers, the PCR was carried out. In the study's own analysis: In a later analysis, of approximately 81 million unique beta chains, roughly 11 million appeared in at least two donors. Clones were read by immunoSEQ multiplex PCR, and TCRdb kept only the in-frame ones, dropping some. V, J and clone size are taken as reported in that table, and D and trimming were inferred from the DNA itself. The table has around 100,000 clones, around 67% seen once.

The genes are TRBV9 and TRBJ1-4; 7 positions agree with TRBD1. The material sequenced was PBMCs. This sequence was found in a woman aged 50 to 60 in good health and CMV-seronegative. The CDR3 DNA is TGTGCCAGCAGCGTAGAAGGGGGCTCTAGGGAAAAACTGTTTTTT. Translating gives CASSVEGGSREKLFF.